A selection of T cell receptor beta chains follows, all from one sample in a study of cytomegalovirus exposure and HLA in healthy donors. The protocol was immunoSEQ multiplex PCR, while the TCRdb copy is restricted to in-frame clones and leaves out a portion. The sample consists of about 130,000 clones, approximately 82% of them appearing once. The material sequenced was PBMCs. The receptors shown here come from a boy between 2 and 10 years old in good health and CMV-seronegative. Each CDR3 is given with its conserved first and last residue. D genes are given only for firm matches. Where a row states a size, it is once, few, many or the class of an expanded clone; other rows omit it.

TRBJ1-6,-,TRBV7-3,-,TGTGCCAGCAGCTCCCGGGAAAATTCACCCCTCCACTTT,CASSSRENSPLHF
TRBJ2-2,-,TRBV11-2,TRBD2,TGTGCCAGCAGGCTAGCGGGGGAGAACACCGGGGAGCTGTTTTTT,CASRLAGENTGELFF
TRBJ2-5,once,TRBV10-3,TRBD2,TGTGCCATCAGTGAGTCGAGAGCGGGGGGGCGGGAGACCCAGTACTTC,CAISESRAGGRETQYF
TRBJ2-7,-,TRBV5-1,TRBD1,TGCGCCAGCAGCTTAACGGGACAGGGAGACTACGAGCAGTACTTC,CASSLTGQGDYEQYF
TRBJ2-3,-,TRBV7-3,TRBD1,TGTGCCAGCAGCTTACCCTTAAAGGGACAGGGAAAGCAGTATTTT,CASSLPLKGQGKQYF
TRBJ2-3,-,TRBV11-1,-,TGTGCCAGCAGCTTAGCCGTAGGGACTGCTTTCACAGATACGCAGTATTTT,CASSLAVGTAFTDTQYF
TRBJ2-3,few,TRBV15,-,TGTGCCACCAGCAGAGGTTCCCGGGAAGCAGATACGCAGTATTTT,CATSRGSREADTQYF
TRBJ1-2,-,TRBV19,TRBD1,TGTGCCAGTCACGACAGGGGGTACGGCTACACCTTC,CASHDRGYGYTF
TRBJ1-4,-,TRBV4-2,-,TGTGCCAGCAGCCAAGGAGGCGGACAAAATGAAAAACTGTTTTTT,CASSQGGGQNEKLFF
TRBJ1-2,-,TRBV28,-,TGTGCCAGCTCTAGTTGGACCAGAGGGAAACGAGGCTACACCTTC,CASSSWTRGKRGYTF
TRBJ2-2,few,TRBV9,-,TGTGCCAGCAGCGTAGGTTTGGGAGCCGGGGAGCTGTTTTTT,CASSVGLGAGELFF
TRBJ2-2,-,TRBV5-5,TRBD1,TGTGCCAGCAGCACTTACAGGGGCACCGGGGAGCTGTTTTTT,CASSTYRGTGELFF
TRBJ2-7,-,TRBV6-5,TRBD1,TGTGCCAGCAGTTACTCGAGCCAGGGGGCCGGCGAGCAGTACTTC,CASSYSSQGAGEQYF
TRBJ2-4,once,TRBV11-2,-,TGTGCCAGCAGCTTAAGAGATGGGGCAGACAAAAACATTCAGTACTTC,CASSLRDGADKNIQYF
TRBJ2-5,-,TRBV27,-,TGTGCCAGCAGTTGGGACAAAAAAGAGACCCAGTACTTC,CASSWDKKETQYF
TRBJ2-7,-,TRBV4-1,-,TGCGCCAGCAGCCAAGTTCCAGGGGATTCCTACGAGCAGTACTTC,CASSQVPGDSYEQYF
TRBJ2-5,-,TRBV9,TRBD1,TGTGCCAGCAGCGTAGGATCAGGGGGCCGTGGCACCCAGTACTTC,CASSVGSGGRGTQYF
TRBJ2-1,-,TRBV4-1,TRBD2,TGCGCCAGCAGCCAAGATGGGCTAGCGGGGGGCAACAATGAGCAGTTCTTC,CASSQDGLAGGNNEQFF
TRBJ2-1,-,TRBV9,-,TGTGCCAGCAGCTTCCGGGGGTTCTACAATGAGCAGTTCTTC,CASSFRGFYNEQFF
TRBJ2-3,-,TRBV5-1,TRBD2,TGCGCCAGCACAAAGGAGGCTAGCGGGAGCACAGATACGCAGTATTTT,CASTKEASGSTDTQYF
TRBJ2-1,-,TRBV6-4,TRBD1,TGTGCCAGCAGCGCCGGGACAGGGTCCTACAATGAGCAGTTCTTC,CASSAGTGSYNEQFF
TRBJ1-5,-,TRBV2,TRBD1,TGTGCCAGCACCCAACAAAAGGGGGCAGGGCAGCCCCAGCATTTT,CASTQQKGAGQPQHF
TRBJ1-5,-,TRBV6-4,TRBD1,TGTGCCAGCAGTGAACTAGCCGACAGGGGGCGGAATCAGCCCCAGCATTTT,CASSELADRGRNQPQHF
TRBJ1-1,-,TRBV7-9,-,TGTGCCAGCAGCTTAGGAAAGCCTTTTATGAACACTGAAGCTTTCTTT,CASSLGKPFMNTEAFF
TRBJ1-1,-,TRBV27,TRBD1,TGTGCCAGCAGAAATACCGGGACAGGGAAAAACACTGAAGCTTTCTTT,CASRNTGTGKNTEAFF
TRBJ1-1,-,TRBV6-1,-,TGTGCCAGCACCCCGGGAGGGAACACTGAAGCTTTCTTT,CASTPGGNTEAFF
TRBJ1-1,-,TRBV6-5,TRBD1,TGTGCCAGCAGCGCCGAGGGACAGCGTGTACCTGAAGCTTTCTTT,CASSAEGQRVPEAFF
TRBJ1-2,-,TRBV5-1,-,TGCGCCAGCAGCTTGCAAGAGGGCCGCTATGGCTACACCTTC,CASSLQEGRYGYTF
TRBJ2-1,-,TRBV4-1,TRBD2,TGCGCCAGCAGCCCTATTCTTTGGGACTACCGAGAGCAGTTCTTC,CASSPILWDYREQFF
TRBJ2-3,-,TRBV5-1,-,TGCGCCACAAAGTCTATGGCGGGGAGGACAGATACGCAGTATTTT,CATKSMAGRTDTQYF
TRBJ2-1,-,TRBV2,TRBD1,TGTGCCAGCAGTCTGACAGGGATAGAGAACAATGAGCAGTTCTTC,CASSLTGIENNEQFF
TRBJ2-1,-,TRBV7-9,-,TGTGCCAGCAGCGCTACGCGAGCACCATTCAATGAGCAGTTCTTC,CASSATRAPFNEQFF
TRBJ1-4,-,TRBV5-1,-,TGCGCCAGCAGCTGGGGGACACCGACAACTAATGAAAAACTGTTTTTC,CASSWGTPTTNEKLFF
TRBJ2-1,once,TRBV19,TRBD1,TGTGCCAGTAAACGGGACAGCTACAATGAGCAGTTCTTC,CASKRDSYNEQFF
TRBJ2-1,-,TRBV29-1,-,TGCAGCCTGGTCGGCTCCTACAATGAGCAGTTCTTC,CSLVGSYNEQFF
TRBJ1-1,-,TRBV5-1,-,TGCGCCAGCAGCTTGGTGCCTACGCCCAAAGCGAACACTGAAGCTTTCTTT,CASSLVPTPKANTEAFF